Shown below are 17 T cell receptor beta chains from a single sample sequenced in a study of tumor-infiltrating lymphocytes in primary liver carcinoma. Both blood RNA, taken from unsorted whole blood, and germline DNA were extracted. A primer matching the constant region was used to make TCR beta cDNA from around 460 ng of total RNA. The TCR beta library was amplified through three nested multiplex PCR rounds in a modified ARM-PCR procedure. TRBV1-TRBV30 forward primers paired with a C-beta reverse primer drove the first two PCR rounds, roughly 9 cycles each. From the multiplex PCR reads, TCRdb called clonotypes with MiXCR, one entry per CDR3 protein. This table holds fewer than 400,000 distinct CDR3 sequences, 60% to 80% found once. The sample comprised peripheral blood. Receptor source: a man in his forties or fifties with primary liver carcinoma and hepatitis B virus infection.

A word on this clonotype: This could be a read error, since a much larger clone is one nucleotide away. This chain connects TRBV6-1 to TRBJ2-5; TRBD1 matches 7 bases. CDR3 length: 16 residues. The germline CDR1 and CDR2 sequences are MNHNS and SASEGT. The CDR3 region is CASTSTGTANQETRYF. The CDR3, as DNA: TGTGCCAGCACCTCAACCGGGACAGCAAACCAAGAGACCCGGTACTTC.

The CDR3 DNA follows: TGTGCCAGCAGCTTAGTATCAGCGCCTTTGGTAGATACGCAGTATTTT. Encoded protein: CASSLVSAPLVDTQYF. The genes are TRBV11-2 and TRBJ2-3; D unresolved. Germline-derived CDR1 and CDR2 are SGHAT and FQNNGV. The CDR3 is 16 residues long. The V gene lost 1 base and the J gene lost 5 bases, with 16 bases spanning the gap.

V gene TRBV4-1 combines with J gene TRBJ2-4; D may correspond to TRBD1 or TRBD2 (5 bases each). The CDR3 spans 19 residues. Trimming left V 0 bases short and J 3 bases short, with 21 bases between. In germline, CDR1 is MGHRA, CDR2 YSYEKL. The CDR3 reads CASSQDISGSYGGKNIQYF. DNA of the CDR3: TGCGCCAGCAGCCAAGATATCTCAGGGAGTTATGGGGGCAAAAACATTCAGTACTTC.

This chain uses TRBV7-9 with TRBJ2-3; 11 bases line up with TRBD1. Looked up from germline, CDR1 is SEHNR and CDR2 is FQNEAQ (reference sequence). The V gene end was trimmed by 1 base and the J gene end by 4 bases; junction bases not matched to a gene: 4. This CDR3 spans 16 amino acids. This chain's CDR3 is CASSLGTGGTPDTQYF. As DNA, the CDR3 is TGTGCCAGCAGCTTAGGGACAGGGGGCACGCCAGATACGCAGTATTTT.

About this clonotype: A much larger clone sits a single nucleotide away, making a read error possible. The chain links TRBV4-3 to TRBJ1-2; the D gene is possibly TRBD1 (5 bases). Germline V CDR1 and CDR2: LGHNA, YSLEER. The CDR3 totals 15 residues. Deletions cut 5 bases from V and 2 bases from J, with 15 bases between. CDR3 sequence: CASSSRHGANYGYTF. CDR3 DNA: TGCGCCAGCAGCAGCCGACATGGGGCCAACTATGGCTACACCTTC.

Regarding this clonotype: The CDR3 does not close with the conserved phenylalanine or tryptophan, likely indicating a read error. This chain connects TRBV29-1 to TRBJ1-5, with D uncertain. Germline V gives CDR1 SQVTM, CDR2 ANQGSEA. CDR3 size: 13 residues. V was trimmed by 7 bases and J by 3 bases, leaving 13 bases between them. The CDR3 region is CSAVDTFNQPQHS. In nucleotides, the CDR3 is TGCAGCGCTGTAGACACATTCAATCAGCCCCAGCATTCT.

This clonotype was observed a few times. A much larger clone differs from this one at a single base, so this may be a read error. V gene TRBV6-1 combines with J gene TRBJ1-5, with D maybe TRBD1 (6 bases). V was shortened by 3 bases and J by 6 bases, with 12 bases between the two germline ends. CDR3 length equals 14 residues. Germline V gene sequence: CDR1 MNHNS, CDR2 SASEGT. CDR3 sequence (DNA): TGTGCCAGCAGTGATGGACAGTTCATTCAGCCCCAGCATTTT. Translating gives CASSDGQFIQPQHF.

A note on this clonotype: This clone may be a read error of a much larger clone one base away. The V and J genes are TRBV4-3 and TRBJ1-1, with unresolved D. CDR1 is LGHNA, CDR2 YSLEER, per germline. The CDR3 runs to 15 residues. The CDR3 spells CASCQDEREGTEAFF. The CDR3 DNA reads TGCGCCAGCTGCCAAGATGAAAGGGAGGGCACTGAAGCTTTCTTT.

This clonotype was found many times. The CDR3 region has the DNA TGCAGCGTTGAACGACCGGTCGAAGCTTTCTTT. It encodes CSVERPVEAFF. J is TRBJ1-1 and V is TRBV29-1, with D uncertain. Trimming took off 2 bases at V and 8 bases at J, with 9 bases between the two ends. The CDR3 sequence is 11 residues long. CDR1 and CDR2 (germline): SQVTM, ANQGSEA.

The chain joins TRBV5-1 to TRBJ2-7; TRBD1 matches at 11 bases. This CDR3 is 15 amino acids long. Trimming took 0 bases from V and 6 from J; bases not matched to a gene: 5. Germline V gene sequence: CDR1 SGHRS, CDR2 YFSETQ. CDR3 loop: CASSLEGQGAVEQYF. The CDR3 DNA sequence: TGCGCCAGCAGCTTGGAAGGACAGGGGGCGGTCGAGCAGTACTTC.

This clonotype occurred once. This chain connects TRBV5-1 to TRBJ2-3; a weak D match, TRBD1 (6 bases). Trimming took off 0 bases at V and 2 bases at J, with 13 bases between the two ends. CDR1 is SGHRS and CDR2 is YFSETQ in the germline V gene. The CDR3 loop spans 16 amino acids. CDR3 nucleotides: TGCGCCAGCAGCTTGGGGGATAGGGGGAACACAGATACGCAGTATTTT. It yields the protein CASSLGDRGNTDTQYF.

Turning to this clonotype: At one of its ends the junction is not consistent with the germline gene, which may arise from a read error. The chain carries TRBV11-2 and TRBJ2-7; D ambiguous. Germline CDR1 and CDR2: SGHAT and FQNNGV. CDR3 size: 14 residues. The CDR3 nucleotides are TGTGCCAGCAGCTTAGATCTTCAAAGTGACGAACAGTACTTC. Protein sequence: CASSLDLQSDEQYF.

Ten or more counts support this clonotype. The chain has TRBV4-2 and TRBJ2-1; 7 bases are a match to TRBD2. The CDR3 spans 13 residues. V shed 4 bases and J 6 bases; nucleotides not matched to a gene: 3. The V gene's germline CDR1 is LGHNA and CDR2 YNFKEQ. CDR3 region: CASSRGGGNEQFF. In DNA, the CDR3 is TGTGCCAGCAGCCGGGGGGGAGGCAATGAGCAGTTCTTC.

A note on this clonotype: The germline gene is not matched at one end of the junction; a read error may be the cause. The V call is TRBV5-1, the J call TRBJ2-7; 7 bases align to TRBD2. The length of the CDR3 is 12 residues. In germline, CDR1 is SGHRS, CDR2 YFSETQ. The CDR3 nucleotides read TGCGCCAGCGTCGGGGAGGGCGACGAGCGGCACTTC. This gives the protein CASVGEGDERHF. The full variable domain, completed using reference TRBV5-1 and TRBJ2-7, is KAGVTQTPRYLIKTRGQQVTLSCSPISGHRSVSWYQQTPGQGLQFLFEYFSETQRNKGNFPGRFSGRQFSNSRSEMNVSTLELGDSALYLCASVGEGDERHFGPGTRLTVT.

This clonotype has more than one count but fewer than ten. Possible read error: a much larger clone is one base away. The CDR3 sequence is CASSYDETDTRYF. In nucleotides, the CDR3 is TGTGCCAGCAGCTACGACGAGACAGATACGCGGTATTTT. V gene TRBV5-6 combines with J gene TRBJ2-3; weak D call: TRBD1 (5 bases). This CDR3 spans 13 amino acids. Germline V CDR1 and CDR2: SGHDT, YYEEEE.

Note on this clonotype: Likely a read error: the CDR3 ends without its conserved phenylalanine or tryptophan. The DNA is left out, because the CDR3 cannot be placed on it with certainty; the CDR3 is given as TCRdb lists it. This chain connects TRBV5-5 to TRBJ2-7; the table's TRBD1 call for D was not verified on the DNA. The CDR3 spans 16 residues, counting both ends. From germline, CDR1 is SGHKS and CDR2 YYEKEE (reference sequence). CDR3 amino acids: CASSLGWTGRSYEQCL.

V is TRBV6-1 and J is TRBJ1-2, with 7 bases matching TRBD1. The CDR3 runs 13 residues. Per germline, CDR1 MNHNS and CDR2 SASEGT. In DNA form, the CDR3 reads TGTGTCGGCAACCAGGGACAGAACTATGGCTACACCTTC. Amino acids: CVGNQGQNYGYTF.